This T cell receptor beta chain was observed in a study of blood T cell repertoires in COVID-19. Looking at the study overall: The analysed material was cDNA or gDNA that came from T cells, B-cell-depleted T cells, or PBMCs.

Clones were sequenced by immunoSEQ multiplex PCR, and TCRdb holds only the in-frame ones, with some missing. Of about 20,000 clones in the sample, about 88% were seen once. Germline CDR1 is SGHRS and CDR2 is YFSETQ. With 4 bases removed from V and 0 bases from J, the gap between germline ends came to 10 bases. The CDR3 runs 15 residues. The chain uses TRBV5-1 and TRBJ1-4, with D possibly being TRBD1 (5 bases). This TCR derives from a human donor with active COVID-19. The donor label of this sample is uncertain. The specimen was peripheral blood. In DNA, the CDR3 is TGCGCCAGCAGCCGAACAGGCACAACTAATGAAAAACTGTTTTTT. It yields the protein CASSRTGTTNEKLFF.